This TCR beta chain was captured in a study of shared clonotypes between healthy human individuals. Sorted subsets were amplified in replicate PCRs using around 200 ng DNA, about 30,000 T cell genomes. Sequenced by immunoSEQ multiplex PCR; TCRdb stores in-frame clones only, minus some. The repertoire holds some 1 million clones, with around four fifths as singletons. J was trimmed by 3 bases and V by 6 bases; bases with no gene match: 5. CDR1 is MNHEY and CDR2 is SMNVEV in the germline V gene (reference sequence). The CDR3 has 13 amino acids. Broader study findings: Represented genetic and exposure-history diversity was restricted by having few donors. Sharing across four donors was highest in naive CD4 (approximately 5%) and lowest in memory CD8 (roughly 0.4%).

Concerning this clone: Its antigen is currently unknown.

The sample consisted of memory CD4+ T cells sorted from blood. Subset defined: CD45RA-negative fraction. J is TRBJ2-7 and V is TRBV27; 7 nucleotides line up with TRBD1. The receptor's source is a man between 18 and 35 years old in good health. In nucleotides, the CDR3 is TGTGCCAGCAGAAACAGGGGCAACTACGAGCAGTACTTC. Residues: CASRNRGNYEQYF.